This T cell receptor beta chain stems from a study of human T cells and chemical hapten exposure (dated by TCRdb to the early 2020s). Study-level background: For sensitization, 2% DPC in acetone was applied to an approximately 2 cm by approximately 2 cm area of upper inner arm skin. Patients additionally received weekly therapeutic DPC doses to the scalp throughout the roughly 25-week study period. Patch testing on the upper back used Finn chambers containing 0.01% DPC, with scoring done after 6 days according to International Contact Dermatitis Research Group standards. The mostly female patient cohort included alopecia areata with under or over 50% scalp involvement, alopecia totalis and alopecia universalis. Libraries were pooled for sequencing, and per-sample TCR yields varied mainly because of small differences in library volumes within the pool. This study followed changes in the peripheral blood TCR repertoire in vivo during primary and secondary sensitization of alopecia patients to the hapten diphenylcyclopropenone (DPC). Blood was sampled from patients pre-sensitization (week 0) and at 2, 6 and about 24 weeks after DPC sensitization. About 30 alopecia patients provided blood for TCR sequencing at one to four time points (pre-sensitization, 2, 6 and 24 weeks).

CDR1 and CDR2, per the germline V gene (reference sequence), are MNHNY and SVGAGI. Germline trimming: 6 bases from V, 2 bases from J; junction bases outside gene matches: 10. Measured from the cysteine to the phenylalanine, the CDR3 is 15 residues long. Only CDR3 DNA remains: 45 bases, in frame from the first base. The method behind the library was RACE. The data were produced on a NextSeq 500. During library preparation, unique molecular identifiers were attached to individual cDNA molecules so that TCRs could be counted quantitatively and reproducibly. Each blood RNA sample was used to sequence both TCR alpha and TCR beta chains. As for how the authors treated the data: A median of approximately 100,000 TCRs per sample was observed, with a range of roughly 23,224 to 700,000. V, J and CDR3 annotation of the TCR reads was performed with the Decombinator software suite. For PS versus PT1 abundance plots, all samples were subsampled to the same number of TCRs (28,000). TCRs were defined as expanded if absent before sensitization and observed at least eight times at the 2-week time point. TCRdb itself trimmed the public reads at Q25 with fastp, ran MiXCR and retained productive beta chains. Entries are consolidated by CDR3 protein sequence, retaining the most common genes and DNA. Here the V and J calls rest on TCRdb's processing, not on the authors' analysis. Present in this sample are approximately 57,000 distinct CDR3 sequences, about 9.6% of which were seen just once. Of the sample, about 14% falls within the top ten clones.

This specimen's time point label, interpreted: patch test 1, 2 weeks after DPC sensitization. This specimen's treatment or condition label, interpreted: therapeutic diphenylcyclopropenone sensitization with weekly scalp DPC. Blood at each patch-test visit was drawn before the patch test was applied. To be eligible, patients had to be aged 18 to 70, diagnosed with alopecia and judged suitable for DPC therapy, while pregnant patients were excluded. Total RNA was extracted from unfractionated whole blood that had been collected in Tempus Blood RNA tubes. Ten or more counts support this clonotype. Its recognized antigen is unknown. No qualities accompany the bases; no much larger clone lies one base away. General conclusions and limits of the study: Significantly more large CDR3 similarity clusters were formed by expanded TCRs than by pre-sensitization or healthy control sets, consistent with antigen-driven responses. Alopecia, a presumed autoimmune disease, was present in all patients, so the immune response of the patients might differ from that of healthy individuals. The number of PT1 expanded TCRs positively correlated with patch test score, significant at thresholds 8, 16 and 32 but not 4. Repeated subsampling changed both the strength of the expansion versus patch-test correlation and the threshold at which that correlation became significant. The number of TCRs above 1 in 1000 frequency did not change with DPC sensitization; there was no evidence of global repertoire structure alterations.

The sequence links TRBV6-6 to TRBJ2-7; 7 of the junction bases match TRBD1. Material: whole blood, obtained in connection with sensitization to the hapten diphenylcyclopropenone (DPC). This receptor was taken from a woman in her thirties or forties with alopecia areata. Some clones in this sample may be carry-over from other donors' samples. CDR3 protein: CASRPTPTGAYEQYF. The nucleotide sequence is TGTGCCAGCAGACCCACCCCAACAGGGGCCTACGAGCAGTACTTC.